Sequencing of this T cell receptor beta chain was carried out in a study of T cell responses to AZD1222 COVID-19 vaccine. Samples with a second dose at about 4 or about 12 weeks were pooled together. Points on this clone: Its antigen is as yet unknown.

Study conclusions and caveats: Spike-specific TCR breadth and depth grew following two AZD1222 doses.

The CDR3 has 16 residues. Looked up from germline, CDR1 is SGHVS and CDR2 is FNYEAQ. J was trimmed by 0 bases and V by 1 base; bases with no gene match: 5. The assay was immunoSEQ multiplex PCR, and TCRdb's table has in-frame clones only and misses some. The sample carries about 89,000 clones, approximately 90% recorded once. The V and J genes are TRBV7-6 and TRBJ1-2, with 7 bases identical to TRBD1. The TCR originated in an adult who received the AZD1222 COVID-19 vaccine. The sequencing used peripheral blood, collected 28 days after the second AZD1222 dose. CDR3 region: CASSLDAGGANYGYTF. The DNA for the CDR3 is TGTGCCAGCAGCTTAGACGCAGGGGGAGCTAACTATGGCTACACCTTC.